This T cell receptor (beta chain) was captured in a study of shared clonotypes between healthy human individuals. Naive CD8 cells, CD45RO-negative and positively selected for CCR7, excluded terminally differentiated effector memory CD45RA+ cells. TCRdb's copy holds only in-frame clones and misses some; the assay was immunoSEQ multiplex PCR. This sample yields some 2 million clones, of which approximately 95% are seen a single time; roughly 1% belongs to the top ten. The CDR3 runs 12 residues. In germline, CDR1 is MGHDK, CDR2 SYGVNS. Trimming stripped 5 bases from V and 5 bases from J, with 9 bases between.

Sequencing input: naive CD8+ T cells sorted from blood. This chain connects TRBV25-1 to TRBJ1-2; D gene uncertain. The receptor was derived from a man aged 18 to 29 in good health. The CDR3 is CASSQPGYGYTF. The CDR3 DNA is TGTGCCAGCAGTCAGCCGGGGTATGGCTACACCTTC.